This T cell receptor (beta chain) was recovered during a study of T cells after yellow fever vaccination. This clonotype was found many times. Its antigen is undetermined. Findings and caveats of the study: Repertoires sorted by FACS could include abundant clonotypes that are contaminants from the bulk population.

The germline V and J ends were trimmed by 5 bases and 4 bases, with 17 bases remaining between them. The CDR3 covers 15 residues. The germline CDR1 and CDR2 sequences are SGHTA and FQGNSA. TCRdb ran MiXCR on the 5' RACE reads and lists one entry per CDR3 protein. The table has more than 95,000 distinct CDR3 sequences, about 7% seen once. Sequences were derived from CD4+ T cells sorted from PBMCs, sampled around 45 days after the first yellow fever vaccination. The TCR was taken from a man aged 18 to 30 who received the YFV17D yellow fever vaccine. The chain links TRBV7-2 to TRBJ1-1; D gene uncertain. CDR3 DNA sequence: TGTGCCAGCAGCACAAAGGGTGGAAAATCCACTGAAGCTTTCTTT. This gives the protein CASSTKGGKSTEAFF.